This T cell receptor (beta chain) derives from a study of T cell changes during pregnancy in multiple sclerosis. The protocol was immunoSEQ multiplex PCR, while the TCRdb copy is restricted to in-frame clones and leaves out a portion. Of under 65,000 clones in the sample, 90% to 95% are singletons; the top ten hold about 4%. J gave up 6 bases and V 2 bases, and 0 bases lay outside the gene matches. This CDR3 is built from 14 residues. CDR1 and CDR2 (germline): MGHDK, SYGVNS. The chain has TRBV25-1 and TRBJ2-2; 10 nucleotides match TRBD2. The receptor's source is a female donor with multiple sclerosis, enrolled in a pregnancy study. The specimen was CD8+ T cells from peripheral blood mononuclear cells, collected in the second trimester of pregnancy. CDR3 nucleotides: TGTGCCAGCAGTGAAACTAGCGGGGCCGGGGAGCTGTTTTTT. Its protein product is CASSETSGAGELFF.